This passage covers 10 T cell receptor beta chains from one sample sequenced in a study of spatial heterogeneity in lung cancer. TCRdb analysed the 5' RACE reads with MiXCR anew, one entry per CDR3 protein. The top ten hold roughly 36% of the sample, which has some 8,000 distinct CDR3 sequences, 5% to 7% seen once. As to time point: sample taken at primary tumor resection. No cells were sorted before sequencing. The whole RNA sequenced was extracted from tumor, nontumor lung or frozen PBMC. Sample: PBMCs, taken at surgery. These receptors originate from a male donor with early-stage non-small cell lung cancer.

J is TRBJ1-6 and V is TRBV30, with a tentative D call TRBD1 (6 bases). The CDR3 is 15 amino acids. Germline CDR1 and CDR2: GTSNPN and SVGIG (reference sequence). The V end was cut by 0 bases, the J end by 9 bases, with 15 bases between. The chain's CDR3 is CAWSVFGDTRSPLHF. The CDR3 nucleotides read TGTGCCTGGAGTGTATTCGGGGACACCCGTTCACCCCTCCACTTT.

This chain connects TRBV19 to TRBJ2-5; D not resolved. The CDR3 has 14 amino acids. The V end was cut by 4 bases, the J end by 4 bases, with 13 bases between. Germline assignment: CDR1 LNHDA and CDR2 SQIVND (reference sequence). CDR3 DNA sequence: TGTGCCAGTAGTAAATCGGACCGGAGAGAGACCCAGTACTTC. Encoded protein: CASSKSDRRETQYF.

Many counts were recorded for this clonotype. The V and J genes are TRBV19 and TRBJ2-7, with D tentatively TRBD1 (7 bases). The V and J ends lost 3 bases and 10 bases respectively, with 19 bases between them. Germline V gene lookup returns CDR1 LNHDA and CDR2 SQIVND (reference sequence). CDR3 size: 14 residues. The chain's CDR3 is CASSIQGGPAIQYF. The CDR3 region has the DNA TGTGCCAGTAGTATTCAGGGGGGCCCGGCTATTCAGTACTTC.

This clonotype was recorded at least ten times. The CDR3 sequence: CASSQVQVYSYNEQFF. The CDR3 DNA is TGTGCCAGCAGCCAAGTCCAGGTGTACTCCTACAATGAGCAGTTCTTC. The chain combines TRBV14 with TRBJ2-1; D call uncertain. Germline V gene data show CDR1 as SGHDN and CDR2 as FVKESK. The CDR3 covers 16 residues. V lost 1 base to trimming and J lost 0 bases, with 10 bases between them.

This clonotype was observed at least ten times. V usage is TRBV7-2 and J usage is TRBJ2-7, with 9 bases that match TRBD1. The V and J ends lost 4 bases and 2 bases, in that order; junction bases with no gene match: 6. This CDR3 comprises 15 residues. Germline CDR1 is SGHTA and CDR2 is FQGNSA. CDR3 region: CASSWGTGLTYEQYF. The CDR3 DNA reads TGTGCCAGCAGCTGGGGGACAGGGCTTACCTACGAGCAGTACTTC. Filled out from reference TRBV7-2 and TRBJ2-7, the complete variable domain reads GAGVSQSPSNKVTEKGKDVELRCDPISGHTALYWYRQSLGQGLEFLIYFQGNSAPDKSGLPSDRFSAERTGGSVSTLTIQRTQQEDSAVYLCASSWGTGLTYEQYFGPGTRLTVT.

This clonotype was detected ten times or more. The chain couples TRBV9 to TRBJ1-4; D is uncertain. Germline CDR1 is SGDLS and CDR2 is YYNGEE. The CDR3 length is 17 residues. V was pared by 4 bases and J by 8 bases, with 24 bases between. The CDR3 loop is CASSPPTNRGGREKLFF. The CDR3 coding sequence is TGTGCCAGCAGCCCCCCTACCAATCGGGGAGGGCGGGAAAAACTGTTTTTT.

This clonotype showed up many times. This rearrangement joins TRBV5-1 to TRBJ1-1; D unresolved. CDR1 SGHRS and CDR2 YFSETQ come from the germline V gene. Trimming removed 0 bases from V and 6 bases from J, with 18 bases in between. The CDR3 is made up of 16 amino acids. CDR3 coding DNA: TGCGCCAGCAGCTTGGAGGAGGTGCTACTTGGGGCTGAAGCTTTCTTT. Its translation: CASSLEEVLLGAEAFF. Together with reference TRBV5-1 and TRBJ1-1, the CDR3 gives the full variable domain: KAGVTQTPRYLIKTRGQQVTLSCSPISGHRSVSWYQQTPGQGLQFLFEYFSETQRNKGNFPGRFSGRQFSNSRSEMNVSTLELGDSALYLCASSLEEVLLGAEAFFGQGTRLTVV.

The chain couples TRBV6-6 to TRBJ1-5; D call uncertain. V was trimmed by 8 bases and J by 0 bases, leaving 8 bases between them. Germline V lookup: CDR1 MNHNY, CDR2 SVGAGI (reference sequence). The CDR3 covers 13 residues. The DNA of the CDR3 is TGTGCCAGCCGTTCCCTTAGCAATCAGCCCCAGCATTTT. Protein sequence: CASRSLSNQPQHF.

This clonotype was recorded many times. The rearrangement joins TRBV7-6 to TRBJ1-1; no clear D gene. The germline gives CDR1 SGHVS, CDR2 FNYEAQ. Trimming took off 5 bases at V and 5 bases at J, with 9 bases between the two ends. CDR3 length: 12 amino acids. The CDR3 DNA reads TGTGCCAGCAGCAACGGAGGGACTGAAGCTTTCTTT. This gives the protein CASSNGGTEAFF.

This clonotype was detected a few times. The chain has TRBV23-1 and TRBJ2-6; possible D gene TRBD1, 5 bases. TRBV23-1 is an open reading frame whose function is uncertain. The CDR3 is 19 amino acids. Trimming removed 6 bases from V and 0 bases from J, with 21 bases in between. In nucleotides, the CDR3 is TGCGCCAGCAGGACTTCACATCAGGGTCCCAACTCTGGGGCCAACGTCCTGACTTTC. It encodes CASRTSHQGPNSGANVLTF.